This is a list of T cell receptor beta chains from one sample in a study of T-cell memory formation after mild COVID-19. MiXCR, applied by TCRdb to the 5' RACE reads, yields one record per CDR3 protein. This table holds about 160,000 distinct CDR3 sequences, 25% to 40% found once. What was sequenced was PBMCs or a T cell subset sorted from them (not recorded which). The receptors stem from an adult woman who had mild COVID-19 (a few samples of this study predate the infection). Cell type and time point are not known. CDR3s include the opening cysteine and the closing phenylalanine or tryptophan. A D gene is named only where the DNA matches it firmly. The listing skips clone size in some rows; elsewhere it reads once, few, many or a size class.

J: TRBJ2-6; V: TRBV27; D: TRBD1; size: NA; DNA: TGTGCCAGCAGTCCACGGACAGGGGGCTCTGGGGCCAACGTCCTGACTTTC; CDR3: CASSPRTGGSGANVLTF
J: TRBJ2-5; V: TRBV10-3; D: NA; size: few; DNA: TGTGCCATCAGTCGCGGAGAGACCCAGTACTTC; CDR3: CAISRGETQYF
J: TRBJ2-3; V: TRBV7-6; D: TRBD2; size: few; DNA: TGTGCCAGCAGCTTAGAAGCGGGGGTTGTGACAGATACGCAGTATTTT; CDR3: CASSLEAGVVTDTQYF
J: TRBJ1-1; V: TRBV7-9; D: NA; size: NA; DNA: TGTGCCAGCAGCTGGCGAGGGAACACTGAAGCTTTCTTT; CDR3: CASSWRGNTEAFF
J: TRBJ2-1; V: TRBV20-1; D: NA; size: NA; DNA: TGCAGTGCTAGAGCGGGAGTAGTTAATGAGCAGTTCTTC; CDR3: CSARAGVVNEQFF
J: TRBJ2-1; V: TRBV29-1; D: TRBD1; size: many; DNA: TGCAGCGTGCTGTTGAGGGACAGGGGATCGGGTGTTTTTGTCAATGAGCAGTTCTTC; CDR3: CSVLLRDRGSGVFVNEQFF
J: TRBJ2-5; V: TRBV7-8; D: NA; size: NA; DNA: TGTGCCAGCAGCTTAGCGGGGGCGGTTTCCGGCCATCTTCAAGAGACCCAGTACTTC; CDR3: CASSLAGAVSGHLQETQYF
J: TRBJ2-7; V: TRBV7-8; D: NA; size: NA; DNA: TGTGCCAGCAGCTCCACCAGGGTGGGCGAGCAGTACTTC; CDR3: CASSSTRVGEQYF
J: TRBJ1-2; V: TRBV12-3/TRBV12-4; D: NA; size: NA; DNA: TGTGCCAGCAGTTTCGGGGGGGCAAATGGCTACACCTTC; CDR3: CASSFGGANGYTF
J: TRBJ1-4; V: TRBV20-1; D: NA; size: NA; DNA: TGCAGTGCTGCTTTAGGGGTGGCTAATGAAAAACTGTTTTTT; CDR3: CSAALGVANEKLFF
J: TRBJ2-1; V: TRBV6-2/TRBV6-3; D: NA; size: few; DNA: TGTGCCAGCATGAGGGGTTGGGACAATGAGCAGTTCTTC; CDR3: CASMRGWDNEQFF
J: TRBJ2-3; V: TRBV5-1; D: TRBD2; size: few; DNA: TGCGCCAGCAGCTTGCCTGACAGGGTTGAGACTAGCGGGAAGGTTACGCAGTATTTT; CDR3: CASSLPDRVETSGKVTQYF
J: TRBJ2-2; V: TRBV6-5; D: TRBD2; size: NA; DNA: TGTGCCAGCAGCTCCCCCTCAAGCGGGGACACCGGGGAGCTGTTTTTT; CDR3: CASSSPSSGDTGELFF
J: TRBJ1-1; V: TRBV20-1; D: NA; size: NA; DNA: TGCAGTGCTAGAGCCCCGGACAGGAACACTGAAGCTTTCTTT; CDR3: CSARAPDRNTEAFF
J: TRBJ2-1; V: TRBV5-5; D: TRBD2; size: few; DNA: TGTGCCAGCAGCTTTCGCACTAGCGGGAACTCCTACAATGAGCAGTTCTTC; CDR3: CASSFRTSGNSYNEQFF
J: TRBJ1-4; V: TRBV30; D: NA; size: NA; DNA: TGTGCCTGGAGTGGGGGAACAGGACGTGAAAAACTGTTTTTT; CDR3: CAWSGGTGREKLFF
J: TRBJ2-5; V: TRBV7-9; D: TRBD1; size: few; DNA: TGTGCCAGCAGCTCCGGACAGGGGACCCAAGAGACCCAGTACTTC; CDR3: CASSSGQGTQETQYF
J: TRBJ2-1; V: TRBV25-1; D: TRBD1; size: NA; DNA: TGTGCCAGCAGTGAAGGGACAGGATTCTACAATGAGCAGTTCTTC; CDR3: CASSEGTGFYNEQFF
J: TRBJ2-3; V: TRBV25-1; D: NA; size: NA; DNA: TGTGCCAGCAGTGGGTCTAGCACAGATACGCAGTATTTT; CDR3: CASSGSSTDTQYF
J: TRBJ1-1; V: TRBV12-3/TRBV12-4; D: NA; size: NA; DNA: TGTGCCAGCACCGCGGGGGCTGAAGCTTTCTTT; CDR3: CASTAGAEAFF
J: TRBJ2-1; V: TRBV2; D: NA; size: NA; DNA: TGTGCCAGCAGTGATTCGGGCAGGCCCTACTACAATGAGCAGTTCTTC; CDR3: CASSDSGRPYYNEQFF
J: TRBJ2-7; V: TRBV4-2; D: TRBD1; size: few; DNA: TGTGCCAGCAGCGCAGGACAGGGGAGCTACGAGCAGTACTTC; CDR3: CASSAGQGSYEQYF